This paragraph reports one T cell receptor beta chain. The same CDR3 arises from other DNA sequences in this sample as well. These data are taken from a study of blood T cell repertoires in COVID-19. In the study overall: Italy, Spain and the United States were the sources of the convalescent and acute COVID-19 samples. In each case, the material was cDNA or gDNA derived from T cells, B-cell-depleted T cells, or PBMCs.

As handled by the study authors: Reference gene primer amplification gave estimated nucleated cell counts. Produced via immunoSEQ multiplex PCR; TCRdb's table is partial and in-frame only. From that table come the V and J calls and clone size; the DNA was used to work out D and trimming. Altogether over 150,000 clones are present, 70% to 90% being singletons, with the ten largest covering around 0.6%. J lost 3 bases, V lost 7 bases, and 2 bases had no gene match. The length of the CDR3 is 14 residues. Looked up from germline, CDR1 is SGHTA and CDR2 is FQGNSA. The sequenced sample was peripheral blood. The V call is TRBV7-2, the J call TRBJ2-3, with TRBD2 identical over 12 bases. This clonotype was obtained from a man aged 55-75 years with COVID-19, enrolled during active disease. CDR3 amino acids: CASKLAGGTDTQYF. DNA for the CDR3: TGTGCCAGCAAACTAGCGGGAGGAACAGATACGCAGTATTTT.